The 3 T cell receptor beta chains presented below share a single source sample, sequenced in a study of neoadjuvant anti-PD-1 for oral cavity cancer. Specified time point: after neoadjuvant nivolumab, at surgical resection. TCRdb's copy holds only in-frame clones and misses some; the assay was immunoSEQ multiplex PCR. In the table there are about 23,000 clones, 25% to 30% of which are singletons. The specimen comprised tumor tissue, sampled after nivolumab (anti-PD-1) treatment. The receptors originated from a person aged 35 to 85 with oral cavity squamous cell carcinoma.

The rearrangement links TRBV18 to TRBJ1-2; D is perhaps TRBD1 (5 bases). Trimming shortened V by 4 bases and J by 2 bases, and 11 bases separated the two germline ends. Germline values: CDR1 KGHSH, CDR2 LQKENI. The CDR3 has 14 residues. The CDR3 region has the DNA TGTGCCAGCTCACGAAGAGGGGACAACTATGGCTACACCTTC. This gives the protein CASSRRGDNYGYTF.

This sequence joins TRBV5-4 and TRBJ2-3; 7 nucleotides align to TRBD1. The germline CDR1 and CDR2 sequences are SGHNT and YYREEE (reference sequence). The CDR3 sequence is 13 residues long. As DNA, the CDR3 is TGTGCTCAGCAGGTAACAGGGGATGATACGCAGTATTTT. Translating it yields CAQQVTGDDTQYF.

This clone was detected only a few times. The chain carries TRBV11-1 and TRBJ2-7, with 8 bases identical to TRBD1. This CDR3 is built from 13 residues. With V trimmed by 3 bases and J by 3 bases, 1 base remained unmatched. Germline V gene sequence: CDR1 SGHAT, CDR2 FQDESV (reference sequence). For the CDR3, the DNA is TGTGCCAGCAGCTTGGGACAGGTCTACGAGCAGTACTTC. Translating gives CASSLGQVYEQYF.